These 3 T cell receptor beta chains originate from one sample sequenced in a study of T cell repertoires in cytomegalovirus infection. TCRdb analysed the reads with MiXCR anew, one entry per CDR3 protein. The sample contains about 920,000 distinct CDR3 sequences, roughly 30% of which appear only once. Their antigens are not known. The sample consisted of cultured CD8+ T cells from PBMCs, taken from culture after CMV antigen stimulation. The receptors stem from a human donor in good health (CMV status not recorded). Some clones in this sample may be carry-over from other donors' samples.

This chain uses TRBV12-3 or TRBV12-4 with TRBJ2-2; D gene ambiguous. Deletions cut 3 bases from V and 4 bases from J, with 6 bases between. The CDR3 has 13 amino acids. The CDR3: CASSFTATGELFF. For the CDR3, the DNA is TGTGCCAGCAGTTTCACGGCCACCGGGGAGCTGTTTTTT.

This clonotype has at least ten counts. The CDR3 DNA follows: TGTGCCAGCAGCTTAGAGGGACTCTACAATGAGCAGTTCTTC. This encodes CASSLEGLYNEQFF. V is TRBV7-8 and J is TRBJ2-1; tentative D call: TRBD2 (6 bases). The ends were cut back, 1 base at V and 3 bases at J, with 7 bases in the middle. In germline, CDR1 is SGHVS, CDR2 FQNEAQ. This CDR3 has 14 residues.

This clonotype was seen repeatedly, ten times or more. The genes are TRBV7-2 and TRBJ1-6; 8 bases match TRBD1. The CDR3 contains 17 residues. Germline CDR1 reads SGHTA; CDR2 reads FQGNSA. V trimming: 2 bases; J trimming: 6 bases; junction bases outside the gene matches: 9. This chain's CDR3 is CASSLPLGQGGNSPLHF. CDR3 nucleotide sequence: TGTGCCAGCAGCTTACCCTTAGGACAGGGAGGTAATTCACCCCTCCACTTT.